This TCR beta chain was sequenced for a study of T cell responses to AZD1222 COVID-19 vaccine. Study observations and caveats: With two AZD1222 doses given, Spike-specific TCR breadth and depth both rose. Most donors were white British, females outnumbered males, and clonal diversity was possibly underestimated.

CDR3 length: 15 amino acids. The V and J ends lost 7 bases and 5 bases, in that order; junction bases with no gene match: 11. Germline V gene sequence: CDR1 SNHLY, CDR2 FYNNEI. For this clone: The target antigen is unknown.

Sequencing was performed with immunoSEQ multiplex PCR; in TCRdb, only in-frame clones are kept and a portion is missing. The repertoire holds about 160,000 clones, with about 90% as singletons. Sequenced here: peripheral blood, sampled on day 0 of MenACWY control vaccination. The TCR comes from an adult in good health. This chain connects TRBV2 to TRBJ2-7, with TRBD1 matching 10 bases. For the CDR3, the DNA is TGTGCCAGCACCATAACCGGGACAGGGGACCACGAGCAGTACTTC. Translation gives CASTITGTGDHEQYF.